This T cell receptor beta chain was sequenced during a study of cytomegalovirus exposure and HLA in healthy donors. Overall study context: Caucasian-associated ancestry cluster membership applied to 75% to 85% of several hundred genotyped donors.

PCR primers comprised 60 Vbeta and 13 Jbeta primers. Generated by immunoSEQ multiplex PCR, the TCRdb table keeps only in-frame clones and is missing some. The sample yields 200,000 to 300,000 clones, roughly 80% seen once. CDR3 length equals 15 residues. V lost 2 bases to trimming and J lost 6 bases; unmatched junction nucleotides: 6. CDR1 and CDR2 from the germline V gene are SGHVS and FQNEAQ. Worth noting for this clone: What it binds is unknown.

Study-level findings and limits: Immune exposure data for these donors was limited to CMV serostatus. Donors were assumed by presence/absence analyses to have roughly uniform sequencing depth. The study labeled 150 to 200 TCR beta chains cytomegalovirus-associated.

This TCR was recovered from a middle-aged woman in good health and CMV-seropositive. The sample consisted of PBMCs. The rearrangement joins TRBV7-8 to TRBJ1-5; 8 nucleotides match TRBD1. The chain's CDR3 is CASSLTGGTGQPQHF. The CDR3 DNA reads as TGTGCCAGCAGCTTAACAGGGGGAACGGGTCAGCCCCAGCATTTT. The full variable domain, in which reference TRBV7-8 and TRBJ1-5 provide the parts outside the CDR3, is GAGVSQSPRYKVAKRGQDVALRCDPISGHVSLFWYQQALGQGPEFLTYFQNEAQLDKSGLPSDRFFAERPEGSVSTLKIQRTQQEDSAVYLCASSLTGGTGQPQHFGDGTRLSIL.